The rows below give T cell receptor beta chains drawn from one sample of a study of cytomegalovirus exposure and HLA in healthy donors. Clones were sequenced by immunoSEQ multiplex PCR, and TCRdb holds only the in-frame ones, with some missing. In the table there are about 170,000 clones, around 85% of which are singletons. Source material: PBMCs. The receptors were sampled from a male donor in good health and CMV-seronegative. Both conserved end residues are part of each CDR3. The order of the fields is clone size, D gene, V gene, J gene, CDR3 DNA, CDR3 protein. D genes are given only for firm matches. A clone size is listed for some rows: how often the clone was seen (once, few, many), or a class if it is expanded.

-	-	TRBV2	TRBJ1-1	TGTGCCAGCAACGCAGGGTGGGGCCGTTTTACTGAAGCTTTCTTT	CASNAGWGRFTEAFF
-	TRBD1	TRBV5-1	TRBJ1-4	TGCGCCAGCAGCTTCAGGGGGGTACAAGAAAAACTGTTTTTT	CASSFRGVQEKLFF
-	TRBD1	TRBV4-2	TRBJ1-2	TGTGCCAGCAGCCTTCGCCGGGACAGGGGAAATGGCTACACCTTC	CASSLRRDRGNGYTF
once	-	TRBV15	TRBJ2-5	TGTGCCACCAGCAGAGGGGGCTTTAATGCGGGGGAGACCCAGTACTTC	CATSRGGFNAGETQYF
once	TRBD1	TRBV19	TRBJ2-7	TGTGCCAGTAGGTCGCAGGGGGCTTCCTACGAGCAGTACTTC	CASRSQGASYEQYF
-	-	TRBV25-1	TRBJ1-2	TGTGCCAGCAGCACAACAGGGTGGGGCTACACCTTC	CASSTTGWGYTF
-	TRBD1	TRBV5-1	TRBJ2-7	TGCGCCAGCAGCTTGGGGTTCGGGACAGGGGGCGAGCAGTACTTC	CASSLGFGTGGEQYF
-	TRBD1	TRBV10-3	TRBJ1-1	TGTGCCATCAGTGCGACAGGGGATACCGGGGAAGCTTTCTTT	CAISATGDTGEAFF
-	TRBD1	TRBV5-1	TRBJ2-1	TGCGCCAGCAGCGCAGGACAGGCCGGCCTTCCCTCCTACAATGAGCAGTTCTTC	CASSAGQAGLPSYNEQFF
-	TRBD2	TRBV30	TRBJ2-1	TGTGCCTGGAGAACTAGCGGGGGGGGGTGGGTATCGTTCTTC	CAWRTSGGGWVSFF
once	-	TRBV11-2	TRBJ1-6	TGTGCCAGCAGCTTAGACAGGTTATCCCTCCACTTT	CASSLDRLSLHF
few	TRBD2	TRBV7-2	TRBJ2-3	TGTGCCAGCAGCCCTTTCCGCGGGGGTGTGTCAGATACGCAGTATTTT	CASSPFRGGVSDTQYF
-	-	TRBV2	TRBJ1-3	TGTGCCAGCAGGGTGGCCTCTGGAAACACCATATATTTT	CASRVASGNTIYF
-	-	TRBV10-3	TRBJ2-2	TGTGCCATCAGTGAGTCGGAGATCACCGGGGAGCTGTTTTTT	CAISESEITGELFF
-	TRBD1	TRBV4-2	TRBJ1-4	TGTGCCAGCAGCCAAGGGACAGGACGCGAAAAACTGTTTTTT	CASSQGTGREKLFF
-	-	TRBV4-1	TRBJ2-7	TGCGCCAGCAGCCAGTTAGGCACAGTGGGTCCCTACGAGCAGTACTTC	CASSQLGTVGPYEQYF
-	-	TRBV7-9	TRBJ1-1	TGTGCCAGCAGCTTAGCCAGGAACACTGAAGCTTTCTTT	CASSLARNTEAFF
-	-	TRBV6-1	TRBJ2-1	TGTGCCAGCAGTTCTCGATCCCCCCTAAATGAGCAGTTCTTC	CASSSRSPLNEQFF
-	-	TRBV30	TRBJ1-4	TGTGCCTGGAGTCCAGGGAGGGCTAATGAAAAACTGTTTTTT	CAWSPGRANEKLFF
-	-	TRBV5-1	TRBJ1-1	TGCGCCAGCAGCATCGACACGAACACTGAAGCTTTCTTT	CASSIDTNTEAFF
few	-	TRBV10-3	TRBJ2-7	TGTGCCATCAGTGGTGGGCCAAACGAGCAGTACTTC	CAISGGPNEQYF
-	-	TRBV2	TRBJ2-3	TGTGCCAGCAGCCCGTACACCTCGAGCACAGATACGCAGTATTTT	CASSPYTSSTDTQYF
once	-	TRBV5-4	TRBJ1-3	TGTGCCAGCAGCTTTGCAGGATCTGGAAACACCATATATTTT	CASSFAGSGNTIYF
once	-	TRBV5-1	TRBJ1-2	TGCGCCAGCAGCTTTGGCGGCCCTAACTATGGCTACACCTTC	CASSFGGPNYGYTF
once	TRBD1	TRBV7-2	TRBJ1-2	TGTGCCAGCTCATGGACAGGGCCGACTGGCTACACCTTC	CASSWTGPTGYTF
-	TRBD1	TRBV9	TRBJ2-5	TGTGCCAGCAGCGTAGGGGGACAGGGGGGAGAGACCCAGTACTTC	CASSVGGQGGETQYF
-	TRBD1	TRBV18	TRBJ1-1	TGTGCCAGCTCACGCTCCAGGGGGCTCCCCCACACTGAAGCTTTCTTT	CASSRSRGLPHTEAFF
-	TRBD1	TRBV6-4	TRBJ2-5	TGTGCCAGCAGTGACGGGACAGGGGGCCAAGAGACCCAGTACTTC	CASSDGTGGQETQYF
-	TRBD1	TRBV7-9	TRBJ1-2	TGTGCCAGCAGCTTGGGACAGAACTATGGCTACACCTTC	CASSLGQNYGYTF
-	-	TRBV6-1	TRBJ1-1	TGTGCCAGCAGTGAATTCGGGGGGAAGAACACTGAAGCTTTCTTT	CASSEFGGKNTEAFF
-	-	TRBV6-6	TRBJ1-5	TGTGCCAGCACCCACTTTGCCGATCAGCCCCAGCATTTT	CASTHFADQPQHF
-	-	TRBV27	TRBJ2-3	TGTGCCAGCAGTACGGGGTACCCGACAGATACGCAGTATTTT	CASSTGYPTDTQYF
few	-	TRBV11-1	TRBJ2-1	TGTGCCAGCAGCCCCCTCCCAGTTAATGAGCAGTTCTTC	CASSPLPVNEQFF
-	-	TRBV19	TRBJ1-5	TGTGCCAGTAGCAGGTTTCCCAGCCAGCCCCAGCATTTT	CASSRFPSQPQHF
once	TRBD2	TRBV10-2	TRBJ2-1	TGCGCCAGCAGTGACCCAGCGGGGGGCTACAATGAGCAGTTCTTC	CASSDPAGGYNEQFF
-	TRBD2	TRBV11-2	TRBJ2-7	TGTGCCAGCAGCAAGTCGGGGGGATTCTCCTACGAGCAGTACTTC	CASSKSGGFSYEQYF
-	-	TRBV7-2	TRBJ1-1	TGTGCCAGCAGCTTAGGTGGCCAGGGGATTGGGAACACTGAAGCTTTCTTT	CASSLGGQGIGNTEAFF
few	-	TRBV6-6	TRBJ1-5	TGTGCCAGCAGTTACTCGAGTCAGCCCCAGCATTTT	CASSYSSQPQHF
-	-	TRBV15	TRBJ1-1	TGTGCCACCAGCAGAGGGGGGGGGCCCGCTGAAGCTTTCTTT	CATSRGGGPAEAFF
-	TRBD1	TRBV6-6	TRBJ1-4	TGTGCCAGCAGCAGTACAGGGGATGGTGATAATGAAAAACTGTTTTTT	CASSSTGDGDNEKLFF
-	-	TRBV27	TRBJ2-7	TGTGCCAGCAGTTTTGCGGGGCCCTACGAGCAGTACTTC	CASSFAGPYEQYF
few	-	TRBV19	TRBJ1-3	TGTGCCAGTATAGTGACTGACACCATATATTTT	CASIVTDTIYF
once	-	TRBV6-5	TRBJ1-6	TGTGCCAGCAGGTCAGGGGCCTATAATTCACCCCTCCACTTT	CASRSGAYNSPLHF
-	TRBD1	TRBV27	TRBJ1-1	TGTGCCAGCAGTTTTTCCGCCGGGACAGGGCACACTGAAGCTTTCTTT	CASSFSAGTGHTEAFF
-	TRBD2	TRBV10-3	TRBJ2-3	TGTGCCATCAGTGAGAAGGCGGGGGGGCCGGATACGCAGTATTTT	CAISEKAGGPDTQYF
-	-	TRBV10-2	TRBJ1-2	TGCGCCAGCAGTGAGTCGATTGCGATCATAAGTGGCTACACCTTC	CASSESIAIISGYTF
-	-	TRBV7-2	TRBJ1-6	TGTGCCAGCAGCTTACGGCAGGGATCAAATTCACCCCTCCACTTT	CASSLRQGSNSPLHF
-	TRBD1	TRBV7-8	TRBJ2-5	TGTGCCAGCAGCCCAGCCGGGACAGGGATTGGAGAGACCCAGTACTTC	CASSPAGTGIGETQYF
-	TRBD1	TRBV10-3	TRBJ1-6	TGTGCCATCGGAGGGACAGGGGGTAATAAGGATAATTCACCCCTCCACTTT	CAIGGTGGNKDNSPLHF
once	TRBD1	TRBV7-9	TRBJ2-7	TGTGCCAGCATGAGAGGAGTGGGGACAGGGTTACTCACCTCCTACGAGCAGTACTTC	CASMRGVGTGLLTSYEQYF
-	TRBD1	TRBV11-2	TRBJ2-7	TGTGCCAGCAGCTTTGACAGGGGGCGGACCTACGAGCAGTACTTC	CASSFDRGRTYEQYF